This T cell receptor (beta chain) comes out of a study of Graves' ophthalmopathy and Graves' hyperthyroidism. Study outcomes and limitations: Progression of ophthalmopathy was predicted by the model with roughly 71% sensitivity and just over 72% specificity.

RNA served as the template for amplifying TCR beta CDR3 regions. Second-round multiplex PCR came after first-round RT-PCR with HTBI primers. TCRdb used MiXCR to reprocess the multiplex PCR reads, holding one entry per CDR3 protein. This table has around 1.1 million distinct CDR3 sequences, 35% to 45% appearing once. CDR1 MNHEY and CDR2 SVGAGI come from the germline V gene. V lost 10 bases and J lost 4; bases outside the gene matches: 8. The CDR3 is 13 residues long. This clonotype showed up just a few times. Its antigen is currently unknown. What was sequenced was peripheral blood or thyroid tissue (not recorded which). The clonotype was recovered from an adult man with Graves' hyperthyroidism. The V call is TRBV6-5, the J call TRBJ1-2, with TRBD1 matching 8 bases. The CDR3 DNA sequence: TGTGCCAACAGGGGGACAGGAATCTATGGCTACACCTTC. Translation: CANRGTGIYGYTF.